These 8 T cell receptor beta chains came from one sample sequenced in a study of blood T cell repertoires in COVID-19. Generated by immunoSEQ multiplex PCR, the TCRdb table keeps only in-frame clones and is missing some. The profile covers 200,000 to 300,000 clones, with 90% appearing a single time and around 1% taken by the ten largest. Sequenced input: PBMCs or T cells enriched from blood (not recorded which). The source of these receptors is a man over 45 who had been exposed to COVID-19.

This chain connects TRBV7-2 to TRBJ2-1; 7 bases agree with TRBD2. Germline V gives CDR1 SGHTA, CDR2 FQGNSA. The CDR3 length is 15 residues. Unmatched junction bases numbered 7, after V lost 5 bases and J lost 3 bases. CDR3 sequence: CASSQLGLDYNEQFF. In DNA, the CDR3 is TGTGCCAGCAGCCAACTTGGACTAGACTACAATGAGCAGTTCTTC.

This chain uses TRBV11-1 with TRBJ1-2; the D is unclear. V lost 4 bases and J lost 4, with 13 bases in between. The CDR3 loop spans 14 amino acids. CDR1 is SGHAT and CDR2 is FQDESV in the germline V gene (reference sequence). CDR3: CASSYSRRGYGYTF. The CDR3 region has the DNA TGTGCCAGCAGCTACTCCCGCCGGGGCTATGGCTACACCTTC.

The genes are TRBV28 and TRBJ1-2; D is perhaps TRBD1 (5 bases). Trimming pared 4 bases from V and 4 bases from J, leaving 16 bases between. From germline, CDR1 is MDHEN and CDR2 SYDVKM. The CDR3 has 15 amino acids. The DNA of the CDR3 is TGTGCCAGCAGTTCCCCCGCCAGGGCCCTCTATGGCTACACCTTC. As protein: CASSSPARALYGYTF.

The CDR3 DNA reads TGTGCCAGCACCCCGGGACTAGCGGGAGGTAGCTCCTACAATGAGCAGTTCTTC. Amino acid sequence: CASTPGLAGGSSYNEQFF. This sequence joins TRBV4-2 and TRBJ2-1; 15 bases match TRBD2. V shed 7 bases and J 0 bases; nucleotides not matched to a gene: 7. The CDR3 totals 18 residues. Looked up from germline, CDR1 is LGHNA and CDR2 is YNFKEQ.

The DNA for the CDR3 is TGTGCCAGCAGTGAAGGGCTAGCGAGGGAGCAGTACGTC. Translated, it gives CASSEGLAREQYV. The V call is TRBV2, the J call TRBJ2-7; TRBD2 might be the D (6 bases). The germline gives CDR1 SNHLY, CDR2 FYNNEI. V shed 1 base and J shed 7 bases, with 11 bases lying between them. The CDR3 covers 13 residues.

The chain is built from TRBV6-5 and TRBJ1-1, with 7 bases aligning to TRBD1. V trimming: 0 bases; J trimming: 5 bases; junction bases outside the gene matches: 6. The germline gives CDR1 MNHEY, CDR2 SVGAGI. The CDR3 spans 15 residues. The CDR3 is CASSYSRDSLTEAFF. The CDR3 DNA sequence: TGTGCCAGCAGTTACTCGAGGGACAGCTTAACTGAAGCTTTCTTT.

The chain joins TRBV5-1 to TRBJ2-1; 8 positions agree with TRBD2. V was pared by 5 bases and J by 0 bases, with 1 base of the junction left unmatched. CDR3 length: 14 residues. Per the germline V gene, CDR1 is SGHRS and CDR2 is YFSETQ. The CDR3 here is CASRREDSYNEQFF. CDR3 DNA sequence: TGCGCCAGCAGGCGGGAGGACTCCTACAATGAGCAGTTCTTC.

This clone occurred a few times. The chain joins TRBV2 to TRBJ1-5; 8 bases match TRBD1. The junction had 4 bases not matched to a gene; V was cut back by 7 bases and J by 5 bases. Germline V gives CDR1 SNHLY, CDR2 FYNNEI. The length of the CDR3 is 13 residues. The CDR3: CASIRDRHQPQHF. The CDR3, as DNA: TGTGCCAGCATTCGGGACAGGCATCAGCCCCAGCATTTT.